The 32 T cell receptor beta chains below were found in one sample sequenced in a study of blood T cell repertoires in COVID-19 (dated by TCRdb to about 2020). Preparation of the library involved the immunoSEQ multiplex PCR assay. This immuneACCESS table, as held by TCRdb, lists in-frame sequences with V and J called but not all clones. Of the missing ones, under half trace to an unresolved V gene in checked studies; the others have no known cause. This sample comprises about 120,000 clones, about two thirds of them detected only once. The top ten constitute approximately 0.86% of the sample. Sequencing input: peripheral blood. Receptor source: a human donor with acute or convalescent COVID-19. The donor label of this sample is uncertain.

The chain uses TRBV12-3 or TRBV12-4 and TRBJ1-5; weak D call: TRBD1 (5 bases). V was cut by 3 bases and J by 7 bases, with 10 bases left in between. CDR3 size: 13 residues. The CDR3 DNA sequence: TGTGCCAGCAGTTTGTCGGGGGACCAGCCCCAGCATTTT. Translated, it gives CASSLSGDQPQHF.

This chain links TRBV4-1 with TRBJ1-5; 7 bases fit TRBD1. The CDR3 has 16 amino acids. The V and J ends lost 1 base and 7 bases, in that order; junction bases with no gene match: 10. Germline V gives CDR1 MGHRA, CDR2 YSYEKL. CDR3 region: CASSQVPYRGPQPQHF. For the CDR3, the DNA is TGCGCCAGCAGCCAAGTACCCTACAGGGGTCCCCAGCCCCAGCATTTT.

The chain carries TRBV30 and TRBJ1-6; D might be TRBD1 (5 bases). The germline V and J ends were trimmed by 2 bases and 14 bases, with 13 bases remaining between them. The CDR3 contains 12 residues. Germline V gives CDR1 GTSNPN, CDR2 SVGIG (reference sequence). CDR3 bases: TGTGCCTGGAGTTCTGCAGGGTTAGCCCTCCACTTT. This codes for CAWSSAGLALHF.

This clone was seen repeatedly, ten times or more. V usage is TRBV20-1 and J usage is TRBJ1-2; no clear D. The CDR3 has 11 residues. From germline, CDR1 is DFQATT and CDR2 SNEGSKA (reference sequence). Trimming cost V 5 bases and J 1 base, with 5 bases left between them. CDR3: CSAYNNYGYTF. CDR3 sequence (DNA): TGCAGTGCTTACAATAACTATGGCTACACCTTC.

V is TRBV3-1 (or the pseudogene TRBV3-2) and J is TRBJ2-2; D gene ambiguous. V was trimmed by 1 base and J by 1 base, leaving 7 bases between them. Looked up from germline, CDR1 is LGHDT and CDR2 is YNNKEL (reference sequence). This CDR3 has 15 amino acids. CDR3 nucleotides: TGTGCCAGCAGCCAAGTTCCGGGGAACACCGGGGAGCTGTTTTTT. It specifies CASSQVPGNTGELFF.

This clone has only a few counts. This sequence joins TRBV5-1 and TRBJ2-3; D not certain. The CDR3 sequence is 15 residues long. Trimming took off 4 bases at V and 2 bases at J, with 14 bases between the two ends. CDR1 is SGHRS and CDR2 is YFSETQ in the germline V gene. The CDR3 region has the DNA TGCGCCAGCAGCGTGGCACTCCCTAACACAGATACGCAGTATTTT. As protein: CASSVALPNTDTQYF.

The J gene is TRBJ2-3, the V gene TRBV5-1; 12 bases agree with TRBD1. V lost 0 bases and J lost 4; bases outside the gene matches: 9. This CDR3 spans 18 amino acids. Germline V gene lookup returns CDR1 SGHRS and CDR2 YFSETQ. CDR3 sequence: CASSLETGTGGFADTQYF. CDR3 sequence (DNA): TGCGCCAGCAGCTTGGAGACCGGGACAGGGGGCTTCGCAGATACGCAGTATTTT.

V is TRBV4-2 and J is TRBJ1-6; D remains unclear. V was trimmed by 4 bases and J by 10 bases, leaving 20 bases between them. Germline lookup yields CDR1 LGHNA and CDR2 YNFKEQ. There are 16 residues in the CDR3. CDR3 nucleotides: TGTGCCAGCAGCCTGTCCGGGCAGGCCGGAGGATCACCCCTCCACTTT. This encodes CASSLSGQAGGSPLHF.

The chain employs TRBV11-2 and TRBJ1-4; D is undetermined. This CDR3 is 13 amino acids long. V lost 5 bases, J lost 8 bases, and 12 bases lay in between. Germline CDR1 is SGHAT and CDR2 is FQNNGV. This chain's CDR3 is CASSHPSGEKLFF. The DNA for the CDR3 is TGTGCCAGCAGCCACCCTTCCGGGGAAAAACTGTTTTTT.

This clone was counted a few times. V and J are TRBV6-1 and TRBJ2-7, with D possibly TRBD2 on 5 matching bases. The V and J ends lost 0 bases and 6 bases respectively, with 24 bases between them. This CDR3 spans 18 amino acids. Germline-derived CDR1 and CDR2 are MNHNS and SASEGT. The CDR3 nucleotides read TGTGCCAGCAGTGAAGCCGGGTTACTAGAAACCACTCTGGGCGAGCAGTACTTC. Amino acids: CASSEAGLLETTLGEQYF.

This chain joins TRBV30 and TRBJ1-1; D gene ambiguous. V was clipped by 4 bases and J by 4 bases, with 16 bases between them. Germline V gene lookup returns CDR1 GTSNPN and CDR2 SVGIG (reference sequence). This CDR3 contains 14 residues. The CDR3 DNA sequence: TGTGCCTGGATCTCCTACCCGGGGAGCACTGAAGCTTTCTTT. It translates to CAWISYPGSTEAFF.

This chain links TRBV6-5 with TRBJ2-2; no definite D call. This CDR3 has 15 residues. Germline assignment: CDR1 MNHEY and CDR2 SVGAGI. Trimming removed 7 bases from V and 1 base from J, with 13 bases in between. CDR3: CASTPRWLNTGELFF. DNA of the CDR3: TGTGCCAGCACCCCTAGGTGGTTGAACACCGGGGAGCTGTTTTTT.

The rearrangement joins TRBV30 to TRBJ2-4; the D is unclear. There are 12 residues in the CDR3. Deletions cut 1 base from V and 4 bases from J, with 5 bases between. The germline V gene encodes CDR1 GTSNPN and CDR2 SVGIG (reference sequence). The CDR3 loop is CAWSDPKNIQYF. The CDR3 DNA is TGTGCCTGGAGTGATCCTAAAAACATTCAGTACTTC.

About this clone itself: This sample also contains other DNA sequences that code for the same CDR3. The gene calls are TRBV30 and TRBJ2-2; 7 bases agree with TRBD2. Germline CDR1 is GTSNPN and CDR2 is SVGIG (reference sequence). V was clipped by 0 bases and J by 5 bases; unmatched bases: 0. This CDR3 has 13 residues. The CDR3 DNA is TGTGCCTGGAGTGTCGGGGGGACCGGGGAGCTGTTTTTT. Its translation: CAWSVGGTGELFF.

This chain uses TRBV24-1 with TRBJ2-1; 8 positions match TRBD2. This CDR3 is 16 amino acids long. V shed 4 bases and J 3 bases; nucleotides not matched to a gene: 7. Germline V lookup: CDR1 KGHDR, CDR2 SFDVKD. The CDR3 sequence: CATSDMTSADYNEQFF. CDR3 DNA: TGTGCCACCAGTGACATGACTAGCGCGGACTACAATGAGCAGTTCTTC.

This chain joins TRBV10-2 and TRBJ1-4; D unclear. V was shortened by 5 bases and J by 8 bases, with 12 bases between the two germline ends. The germline CDR1 and CDR2 sequences are WSHSY and SAAADI. The CDR3 is 13 residues long. CDR3 in DNA: TGCGCCAGCAGTTACGAGAGGCGGGAAAAACTGTTTTTT. This gives the protein CASSYERREKLFF.

The chain couples TRBV5-6 to TRBJ1-2; 7 bases match TRBD1. The CDR3 has 15 amino acids. V shed 3 bases, J shed 4 bases, and the junction held 9 bases outside the gene matches. Germline CDR1 is SGHDT and CDR2 is YYEEEE. The chain's CDR3 is CASSSRQGLFYGYTF. In DNA form, the CDR3 reads TGTGCCAGCAGCTCCCGACAGGGACTCTTCTATGGCTACACCTTC. Full variable domain (outside the CDR3, taken from reference TRBV5-6 and TRBJ1-2): DAGVTQSPTHLIKTRGQQVTLRCSPKSGHDTVSWYQQALGQGPQFIFQYYEEEERQRGNFPDRFSGHQFPNYSSELNVNALLLGDSALYLCASSSRQGLFYGYTFGSGTRLTVV.

In DNA form, the CDR3 reads TGTGCCAGTCGGGGGGGGGTGACGGGTTACGAGCAGTACTTC. Its protein product is CASRGGVTGYEQYF. The rearrangement uses TRBV27 and TRBJ2-7; TRBD2 agrees at 8 bases. The CDR3 sequence is 14 residues long. Germline V gene sequence: CDR1 MNHEY, CDR2 SMNVEV (reference sequence). Trimming cost V 9 bases and J 4 bases; bases outside gene matches: 11.

The chain joins TRBV23-1 to TRBJ2-3; a possible D gene is TRBD2 (6 bases). TRBV23-1 is an ORF, with its function uncertain. Between the trimmed V and J ends, which lost 0 bases and 4 bases, there was a span of 8 bases. The length of the CDR3 is 14 residues. In DNA, the CDR3 is TGCGCCAGCAGTCAATCGCGGGGAGCAGATACGCAGTATTTT. It codes for CASSQSRGADTQYF.

V gene TRBV4-1 combines with J gene TRBJ1-2; 10 bases are shared with TRBD1. The CDR3 sequence is 14 residues long. With 1 base clipped from V and 4 bases from J, the junction kept 0 bases outside the gene matches. Germline CDR1 is MGHRA and CDR2 is YSYEKL. The CDR3 DNA sequence: TGCGCCAGCAGCCAAGGGGACAGGGGCTATGGCTACACCTTC. Translation gives CASSQGDRGYGYTF.

The chain recombines TRBV7-9 with TRBJ2-7, with D possibly matching TRBD1 (6 bases). Germline CDR1 SEHNR, CDR2 FQNEAQ (reference sequence). The CDR3 totals 13 residues. The ends were cut back, 2 bases at V and 2 bases at J, with 7 bases in the middle. Here the CDR3 DNA reads TGTGCCAGCAGCTTACGGGACACCTACGAGCAGTACTTC. Translation: CASSLRDTYEQYF.

V usage is TRBV9 and J usage is TRBJ2-1, with D possibly being TRBD1 (8 bases). Germline V gene sequence: CDR1 SGDLS, CDR2 YYNGEE. The CDR3 is 15 amino acids. V was clipped by 1 base and J by 3 bases, with 11 bases between them. This CDR3 is CASSVSGTGYNEQFF. CDR3 nucleotides: TGTGCCAGCAGCGTAAGCGGGACAGGCTACAATGAGCAGTTCTTC. The full variable domain, its missing parts supplied by reference TRBV9 and TRBJ2-1, is DSGVTQTPKHLITATGQRVTLRCSPRSGDLSVYWYQQSLDQGLQFLIQYYNGEERAKGNILERFSAQQFPDLHSELNLSSLELGDSALYFCASSVSGTGYNEQFFGPGTRLTVL.

The chain joins TRBV7-9 to TRBJ2-3; 10 positions agree with TRBD1. Trimming cost V 1 base and J 4 bases; bases outside gene matches: 5. In germline, CDR1 is SEHNR, CDR2 FQNEAQ (reference sequence). CDR3 length equals 16 residues. Here the CDR3 DNA reads TGTGCCAGCAGCTTAGGGGACAGGGGACTCGCAGATACGCAGTATTTT. This gives the protein CASSLGDRGLADTQYF.

J is TRBJ1-2 and V is TRBV7-2; D perhaps matches TRBD1 (6 bases). CDR1 is SGHTA, CDR2 FQGNSA, per germline. Trimming took off 5 bases at V and 5 bases at J, with 12 bases between the two ends. This CDR3 comprises 13 residues. CDR3 region: CASSADRTYGYTF. DNA for the CDR3: TGTGCCAGCAGCGCCGACAGGACGTATGGCTACACCTTC.

The V and J genes are TRBV27 and TRBJ2-1; TRBD2 aligns across 9 bases. The V gene's germline CDR1 is MNHEY and CDR2 SMNVEV (reference sequence). J gave up 2 bases and V 1 base, and 3 bases lay outside the gene matches. The CDR3 runs to 16 residues. CDR3 sequence reads: CASSLFAGGAYNEQFF. Written as DNA, the CDR3 is TGTGCCAGCAGTTTATTTGCGGGGGGGGCCTACAATGAGCAGTTCTTC.

The chain recombines TRBV6-1 with TRBJ1-2; D unresolved. V was cut by 3 bases and J by 4 bases, with 15 bases left in between. CDR1 is MNHNS, CDR2 SASEGT, per germline. CDR3 length equals 15 residues. The CDR3 here is CASSEGSHPGYGYTF. CDR3 nucleotides: TGTGCCAGCAGTGAGGGCAGCCACCCCGGCTATGGCTACACCTTC.

The J gene is TRBJ2-2, the V gene TRBV27; D might be TRBD1 (5 bases). The CDR3 contains 13 residues. CDR1 and CDR2 from the germline V gene are MNHEY and SMNVEV (reference sequence). V was shortened by 6 bases and J by 4 bases, with 9 bases between the two germline ends. The DNA of the CDR3 is TGTGCCAGCAGGGCAGGGCCCACCGGGGAGCTGTTTTTT. Protein product: CASRAGPTGELFF.

The chain recombines TRBV30 with TRBJ1-4; the match to TRBD1 covers 9 bases. Germline V CDR1 and CDR2: GTSNPN, SVGIG (reference sequence). After removal of 0 bases from V and 7 bases from J, the junction contained 0 bases not matched to a gene. The CDR3 is made up of 13 amino acids. CDR3 sequence reads: CAWSVQGAEKLFF. The CDR3 nucleotides are TGTGCCTGGAGTGTACAGGGGGCTGAAAAACTGTTTTTT.

V is TRBV6-4 and J is TRBJ2-1; 7 positions match TRBD1. The CDR3 runs to 14 residues. J lost 2 bases, V lost 5 bases, and 3 bases had no gene match. Germline CDR1 and CDR2: MRHNA and SNTAGT. CDR3 nucleotide sequence: TGTGCCAGCAGTAAAGGGGGCCCCTACAATGAGCAGTTCTTC. Amino acids: CASSKGGPYNEQFF.

The chain uses TRBV2 and TRBJ1-6; TRBD1 aligns across 7 bases. CDR1 SNHLY and CDR2 FYNNEI come from the germline V gene. The CDR3 runs 14 residues. V gave up 7 bases and J gave up 10 bases; unmatched junction bases: 10. The CDR3 DNA reads TGTGCCAGCAAGCAACAGGGGTACGGATCACCCCTCCACTTT. Amino acid sequence: CASKQQGYGSPLHF.

CDR3 DNA sequence: TGTGCCAGCAGCCCTTTGAGAGGTCCCGGGGAGCTGTTTTTT. Amino acids: CASSPLRGPGELFF. The chain employs TRBV5-4 and TRBJ2-2, with unresolved D. The CDR3 has 14 amino acids. The ends were cut back, 4 bases at V and 6 bases at J, with 13 bases in the middle. The germline V gene has CDR1 SGHNT and CDR2 YYREEE (reference sequence).

This chain links TRBV30 with TRBJ2-7; 8 nucleotides align to TRBD1. V trimming: 0 bases; J trimming: 4 bases; junction bases outside the gene matches: 8. Germline assignment: CDR1 GTSNPN and CDR2 SVGIG (reference sequence). This CDR3 is built from 15 residues. CDR3 coding DNA: TGTGCCTGGAGTGTACGGGCAGGGGGCTTGTACGAGCAGTACTTC. Its translation is CAWSVRAGGLYEQYF.